This T cell receptor delta chain was identified during a study of gamma-delta T cells after stem cell transplantation. Germline-derived CDR1 and CDR2 are GEAIGNYY and EKD. The CDR3 sequence is 15 residues long. In this sample, this clone turned up a few times. Given a far larger clone just one base away, this is likely a sequencing read error. Other DNA variants within this sample encode the same CDR3. TCRdb applied CATT to the RT-PCR reads for clone calling. In the table there are under 3,000 delta-chain clones, approximately 3% of which are singletons. The gene calls are TRDV2 and TRDJ1, with 10 bases that match TRDD3. The material sequenced was gamma-delta T cells. The clonotype was recovered from a human donor. It is not recorded whose cells these are; they may come from a transplant donor. The CDR3 protein is CACDPLGDPGDKLIF. For the CDR3, the DNA is TGTGCCTGTGACCCACTGGGGGATCCCGGCGATAAGCTCATCTTT.